The 10 T cell receptor beta chains reported below all come from one sample, sequenced in a study of long-term antiretroviral therapy in people with HIV. Running of the v3.0 immunoSEQ assay took place at survey level. The protocol was immunoSEQ multiplex PCR, while the TCRdb copy is restricted to in-frame clones and leaves out a portion. The data contain roughly 30,000 clones, approximately 86% of them singletons. Sample: unsorted PBMCs, taken 0.8 years after starting antiretroviral therapy. The receptors were gathered from a woman in her twenties or thirties with HIV.

The chain has TRBV12-5 and TRBJ1-1; 8 nucleotides line up with TRBD1. The CDR3 is 23 residues long. Germline values: CDR1 LGHNT, CDR2 FRNRAP. V gave up 1 base and J gave up 7 bases; unmatched junction bases: 32. CDR3 residues: CASGLGLIFVAGGIEGNDGEAFF. For the CDR3, the DNA is TGTGCTAGTGGTTTGGGACTAATATTCGTGGCAGGGGGCATTGAGGGGAATGACGGTGAAGCTTTCTTT.

The chain links TRBV7-8 to TRBJ1-2; D gene unclear. The CDR3 covers 14 residues. CDR1 is SGHVS, CDR2 FQNEAQ, per germline. Trimming took off 8 bases at V and 0 bases at J, with 13 bases between the two ends. CDR3 in DNA: TGTGCCAGCGCGGGTACGAGCTCTAACTATGGCTACACCTTC. Amino acids: CASAGTSSNYGYTF.

This chain connects TRBV29-1 to TRBJ1-4, with a tentative D call TRBD1 (5 bases). This CDR3 is built from 11 residues. The V end lost 4 bases, the J end lost 13 bases, and 13 bases lay between the germline ends. Germline V gene lookup returns CDR1 SQVTM and CDR2 ANQGSEA. CDR3 coding DNA: TGCAGCGTTGGAGCGGGGCCGGGACTGTTTTTT. Protein product: CSVGAGPGLFF.

The count of this clone is one. V and J are TRBV6-6 and TRBJ1-1, with D uncertain. Trimming left V 5 bases short and J 4 bases short, with 14 bases between. The CDR3 is 14 amino acids. Germline values: CDR1 MNHNY, CDR2 SVGAGI (reference sequence). CDR3 nucleotide sequence: TGTGCCAGCAGTCCTGACATTTTGATCACTGAAGCTTTCTTT. Protein product: CASSPDILITEAFF.

This clone appeared once. This rearrangement joins TRBV7-6 to TRBJ2-2; D might be TRBD2 (5 bases). The CDR3 sequence is 18 residues long. Between the trimmed V and J ends, which lost 0 bases and 1 base, there was a span of 15 bases. CDR1 and CDR2 (germline): SGHVS, FNYEAQ. The CDR3 loop is CASSLARLVRENTGELFF. Written as DNA, the CDR3 is TGTGCCAGCAGCTTAGCGCGCCTTGTGAGGGAGAACACCGGGGAGCTGTTTTTT.

The chain employs TRBV2 and TRBJ1-2, with D unresolved. V was clipped by 3 bases and J by 3 bases, with 8 bases between them. The V gene's germline CDR1 is SNHLY and CDR2 FYNNEI. The CDR3 length is 13 residues. The CDR3: CASSDIGHYGYTF. The CDR3 DNA reads TGTGCCAGCAGTGATATAGGCCACTATGGCTACACCTTC.

The rearrangement joins TRBV5-1 to TRBJ1-2; the D is unclear. The CDR3 extends over 12 amino acids. CDR1 is SGHRS and CDR2 is YFSETQ in the germline V gene. Between the trimmed V and J ends, which lost 3 bases and 6 bases, there was a span of 9 bases. The CDR3 protein is CASSYGSDGYTF. The CDR3, as DNA: TGCGCCAGCAGCTACGGTAGCGATGGCTACACCTTC.

The V and J genes are TRBV11-2 and TRBJ1-2; D is uncertain. The CDR3 spans 15 residues. The V end was cut by 1 base, the J end by 0 bases, with 9 bases between. Germline V CDR1 and CDR2: SGHAT, FQNNGV. CDR3 nucleotides: TGTGCCAGCAGCTTAGGCGGACGAGCTAACTATGGCTACACCTTC. Translation gives CASSLGGRANYGYTF.

This clone has just one count. In nucleotides, the CDR3 is TGTGCCAGCAGTACCGGGACGCGCTCACCCCTCCACTTT. Amino acids: CASSTGTRSPLHF. This chain links TRBV27 with TRBJ1-6; tentatively, D is TRBD1 (5 bases). Germline CDR1 MNHEY, CDR2 SMNVEV (reference sequence). V dropped 5 bases and J dropped 10 bases, with 12 bases sitting between them. The length of the CDR3 is 13 residues.

This clone has just one count. The chain uses TRBV2 and TRBJ1-6; maybe TRBD1 (6 bases). The CDR3 is 12 residues long. V was trimmed by 8 bases and J by 10 bases, leaving 12 bases between them. Germline V CDR1 and CDR2: SNHLY, FYNNEI. CDR3 amino acids: CASEDSKSPLHF. The CDR3, as DNA: TGTGCCAGCGAGGACAGTAAGTCACCCCTCCACTTT.